A single TCR beta chain is shown here with its context. Its antigen is as yet unknown. The data were obtained in a study of cytomegalovirus exposure and HLA in healthy donors. The CDR3 loop spans 14 amino acids. Germline CDR1 reads MDHEN; CDR2 reads SYDVKM. J was trimmed by 7 bases and V by 8 bases; bases with no gene match: 10. Broader study findings: Researchers catalogued approximately 170 TCR beta chains as cytomegalovirus-associated. The finding came from a later analysis; first-cohort TCR clusters tended to co-occur in the roughly 120 validation repertoires.

This table comes from immunoSEQ multiplex PCR, and its TCRdb copy is limited to in-frame clones, with some not included. Of 110,000 to 150,000 clones in the sample, around 85% were seen once. The genes are TRBV28 and TRBJ1-2; the match to TRBD1 covers 10 bases. The sequenced sample consisted of PBMCs. This sequence was found in a man younger than 30 in good health and CMV-seronegative. CDR3 DNA: TGTGCCAGCGGCGGTGGACAGGGGGAGGTTGGCTACACCTTC. Protein sequence: CASGGGQGEVGYTF.